One and the same sample provided the 14 T cell receptor beta chains below, sequenced in a study of long-term antiretroviral therapy in people with HIV. immunoSEQ v3.0 was run at survey level. This table comes from immunoSEQ multiplex PCR, and its TCRdb copy is limited to in-frame clones, with some not included. The data contain around 23,000 clones, 87% of them singletons. Material: unsorted PBMCs, obtained 1.8 years before starting antiretroviral therapy. Receptor source: a middle-aged man with HIV.

This chain uses TRBV15 with TRBJ2-3; 7 bases are a match to TRBD2. Trimming took 3 bases from V and 2 from J; bases not matched to a gene: 8. CDR1 is LNHNV, CDR2 YYDKDF, per germline (reference sequence). This CDR3 spans 16 amino acids. The CDR3 DNA reads as TGTGCCACCAGCAGGGGAGGGGACGCGTTCACAGATACGCAGTATTTT. Its protein is CATSRGGDAFTDTQYF. The full variable domain, in which reference TRBV15 and TRBJ2-3 provide the parts outside the CDR3, is DAMVIQNPRYQVTQFGKPVTLSCSQTLNHNVMYWYQQKSSQAPKLLFHYYDKDFNNEADTPDNFQSRRPNTSFCFLDIRSPGLGDTAMYLCATSRGGDAFTDTQYFGPGTRLTVL.

The chain employs TRBV10-3 and TRBJ2-1; TRBD2 matches 11 bases. Germline trimming cut 2 bases from V and 5 bases from J; bases unmatched to any gene: 5. Germline CDR1 is ENHRY and CDR2 is SYGVKD. This CDR3 spans 16 amino acids. Here the CDR3 DNA reads TGTGCCATCAGTGAGCTGGGGACTAGCGGAAACAATGAGCAGTTCTTC. Residues: CAISELGTSGNNEQFF.

The rearrangement joins TRBV5-8 to TRBJ2-3; D possibly uses TRBD1 or TRBD2 (5 bases each). The CDR3 totals 12 residues. The V gene lost 2 bases and the J gene lost 6 bases, with 7 bases spanning the gap. Germline CDR1 is SGHTS and CDR2 is YDEGEE. The CDR3 is CASSLWGDTQYF. The CDR3 DNA sequence: TGTGCCAGCAGCTTATGGGGGGATACGCAGTATTTT.

This clone was detected only a few times. The V gene is TRBV6-1, the J gene TRBJ2-3; D call uncertain. Trimming removed 3 bases at V and 6 bases at J, with 10 bases between. CDR3 size: 13 residues. Germline V gene data show CDR1 as MNHNS and CDR2 as SASEGT. CDR3 sequence: CASSDLGLDTQYF. CDR3 bases: TGTGCCAGCAGTGATTTGGGTTTGGATACGCAGTATTTT.

This sequence joins TRBV2 and TRBJ1-5; D is perhaps TRBD1 (5 bases). The CDR3 is 11 amino acids. From germline, CDR1 is SNHLY and CDR2 FYNNEI. The germline V and J ends were trimmed by 7 bases and 15 bases, with 16 bases remaining between them. The CDR3 is CASTSDMALHF. The DNA of the CDR3 is TGTGCCAGCACCTCGGACATGGCGTTGCATTTT.

Only one count was recorded for this clone. V and J are TRBV5-6 and TRBJ2-1; 11 bases match TRBD2. Germline V gives CDR1 SGHDT, CDR2 YYEEEE. Trimming cost V 0 bases and J 0 bases; bases outside gene matches: 2. CDR3 length: 17 amino acids. Here the CDR3 DNA reads TGTGCCAGCAGCTTGGATCTAGCGGGGGGCTCCTACAATGAGCAGTTCTTC. It specifies CASSLDLAGGSYNEQFF.

Remarks on this clone: Other DNA sequences in the sample encode the same CDR3. CDR3 bases: TGCAGTGCTCTGGGACAGTACGAGCAGTACTTC. Translation gives CSALGQYEQYF. The J gene is TRBJ2-7, the V gene TRBV20-1, with 7 bases lining up with TRBD1. V lost 5 bases and J lost 4; bases outside the gene matches: 2. Germline assignment: CDR1 DFQATT and CDR2 SNEGSKA (reference sequence). The CDR3 consists of 11 residues.

This clone was picked up one time. The chain combines TRBV5-1 with TRBJ1-2, with TRBD1 matching over 7 bases. CDR1 SGHRS and CDR2 YFSETQ come from the germline V gene. This CDR3 is 14 amino acids long. The ends lost 2 bases at V and 2 bases at J; junction bases unmatched: 3. CDR3 region: CASSFGTANYGYTF. The DNA for the CDR3 is TGCGCCAGCAGCTTTGGGACAGCCAACTATGGCTACACCTTC.

This clone came up once. V and J are TRBV28 and TRBJ2-7, with 7 bases identical to TRBD1. Germline values: CDR1 MDHEN, CDR2 SYDVKM. CDR3 length: 13 residues. The V segment lost 7 bases and the J segment 4 bases; nucleotides outside the gene matches: 7. In DNA, the CDR3 is TGTGCCAGCATTACGGGACAGAGTTACGAGCAGTACTTC. Its protein is CASITGQSYEQYF.

J is TRBJ2-7 and V is TRBV23-1; 7 bases align to TRBD1. TRBV23-1 is recorded as an ORF, its role being uncertain. The CDR3 is made up of 13 amino acids. The V and J ends lost 3 bases and 6 bases, in that order; junction bases with no gene match: 5. The CDR3 nucleotides are TGCGCCAGCAGTCATCCCGGGACAGTCGAGCAGTACTTC. It encodes CASSHPGTVEQYF.

In its sample, this clone was seen a few times. The V call is TRBV7-9, the J call TRBJ2-7; no clear D. Germline loops: CDR1 SEHNR, CDR2 FQNEAQ (reference sequence). This CDR3 is built from 15 residues. The ends were cut back, 5 bases at V and 3 bases at J, with 17 bases in the middle. CDR3 sequence: CASSPTGFRLYEQYF. CDR3 nucleotide sequence: TGTGCCAGCAGCCCAACCGGGTTCCGGCTCTACGAGCAGTACTTC. Complete variable domain (other parts from reference TRBV7-9 and TRBJ2-7): DTGVSQNPRHKITKRGQNVTFRCDPISEHNRLYWYRQTLGQGPEFLTYFQNEAQLEKSRLLSDRFSAERPKGSFSTLEIQRTEQGDSAMYLCASSPTGFRLYEQYFGPGTRLTVT.

The J gene is TRBJ2-5, the V gene TRBV2; 8 bases line up with TRBD1. In germline, CDR1 is SNHLY, CDR2 FYNNEI. J lost 0 bases, V lost 6 bases, and 6 bases had no gene match. CDR3 length equals 15 residues. This chain's CDR3 is CASRNDRGYQETQYF. The CDR3 bases are TGTGCCAGCAGAAATGACAGGGGATACCAAGAGACCCAGTACTTC.

The rearrangement links TRBV25-1 to TRBJ1-4, with 11 positions matching TRBD1. The CDR3 has 17 amino acids. The V gene's germline CDR1 is MGHDK and CDR2 SYGVNS. V lost 5 bases to trimming and J lost 3 bases; unmatched junction nucleotides: 8. This CDR3 reads CASSFWDRGASNEKLFF. The CDR3 DNA reads as TGTGCCAGCAGTTTTTGGGACAGGGGGGCCTCTAATGAAAAACTGTTTTTT. Full variable domain (missing parts from reference TRBV25-1 and TRBJ1-4): EADIYQTPRYLVIGTGKKITLECSQTMGHDKMYWYQQDPGMELHLIHYSYGVNSTEKGDLSSESTVSRIRTEHFPLTLESARPSHTSQYLCASSFWDRGASNEKLFFGSGTQLSVL.

V and J are TRBV11-2 and TRBJ2-3; TRBD2 aligns across 8 bases. Germline trimming cut 2 bases from V and 4 bases from J; bases unmatched to any gene: 5. This CDR3 has 15 residues. Per germline, CDR1 SGHAT and CDR2 FQNNGV. The CDR3 sequence: CASSLMGLEADTQYF. The CDR3 region has the DNA TGTGCCAGCAGCTTAATGGGACTAGAGGCAGATACGCAGTATTTT.